A selection of T cell receptor beta chains follows, all from one sample in a study of T cell clones after liver transplantation. Clones were sequenced by immunoSEQ multiplex PCR, and TCRdb holds only the in-frame ones, with some missing. Here the sample spans about 50,000 clones, 65% to 80% being singletons. The source was CD4+ T cells from blood, collected around 54 months after liver transplant. The receptors shown here come from a human patient who received a liver transplant. Some of the T cells might come from the graft donor. The conserved cysteine and the conserved F or W are not part of the CDR3 here. Fields, in order: J gene, V gene, CDR3 protein.

J gene: TRBJ1-1
V gene: TRBV6-1
CDR3 protein: ASSVEIGNTEAF

J gene: TRBJ2-2
V gene: TRBV10-1
CDR3 protein: ASGRDTGELF

J gene: TRBJ1-1
V gene: TRBV6-1
CDR3 protein: ASSEAGPGGEAF

J gene: TRBJ2-1
V gene: TRBV4-1
CDR3 protein: ASSPGWRGSYNEQF

J gene: TRBJ1-6
V gene: TRBV5-5
CDR3 protein: ASSLVRTGNSPLH

J gene: TRBJ1-2
V gene: TRBV2
CDR3 protein: ASSGDSSAGYT

J gene: TRBJ1-1
V gene: TRBV2
CDR3 protein: ASRDDREGTEAF

J gene: TRBJ2-1
V gene: TRBV10-2
CDR3 protein: ASSERLAGAREQF

J gene: TRBJ2-1
V gene: TRBV30
CDR3 protein: ACNEQF

J gene: TRBJ1-1
V gene: TRBV4-1
CDR3 protein: ASSPGPGKNTEAF

J gene: TRBJ1-5
V gene: TRBV19
CDR3 protein: ASSIRTGAIQPQH

J gene: TRBJ1-3
V gene: TRBV5-4
CDR3 protein: ASSLAGVGNTIY

J gene: TRBJ2-7
V gene: TRBV7-9
CDR3 protein: ASSSYTLRESDYEQY

J gene: TRBJ1-1
V gene: TRBV19
CDR3 protein: ASRPDREWGEAF

J gene: TRBJ2-3
V gene: TRBV5-1
CDR3 protein: ASSHRADTQY

J gene: TRBJ2-2
V gene: TRBV5-8
CDR3 protein: ASSLRGTGLPGELF

J gene: TRBJ1-6
V gene: TRBV7-9
CDR3 protein: ASSPRPDLPLH

J gene: TRBJ1-4
V gene: TRBV25-1
CDR3 protein: ASSVGQGSGKLF

J gene: TRBJ1-5
V gene: TRBV19
CDR3 protein: ASRQPGQGGYSNQPQH

J gene: TRBJ2-2
V gene: TRBV2
CDR3 protein: ASSRLQGYGGELF

J gene: TRBJ2-7
V gene: TRBV5-1
CDR3 protein: ASSGGSQAAVGYEQY

J gene: TRBJ2-3
V gene: TRBV19
CDR3 protein: ASSSIWDRTITDTQY

J gene: TRBJ1-1
V gene: TRBV2
CDR3 protein: ASSEQGRNTEAF

J gene: TRBJ1-2
V gene: TRBV30
CDR3 protein: AWSVGGALAYGYT

J gene: TRBJ1-6
V gene: TRBV19
CDR3 protein: ASSIGGFPLH

J gene: TRBJ1-6
V gene: TRBV25-1
CDR3 protein: ASSGPEGSNSPLH

J gene: TRBJ1-2
V gene: TRBV9
CDR3 protein: ASSDQGRGAYGYT

J gene: TRBJ1-1
V gene: TRBV6-6
CDR3 protein: ASSYWQVNTEAF

J gene: TRBJ2-3
V gene: TRBV27
CDR3 protein: ASHTRGLTDTQY

J gene: TRBJ2-3
V gene: TRBV5-1
CDR3 protein: ASSLTTDTQY

J gene: TRBJ1-3
V gene: TRBV4-1
CDR3 protein: ASSQERASGNTIY

J gene: TRBJ2-5
V gene: TRBV5-4
CDR3 protein: ASSLGSIVQETQY

J gene: TRBJ1-6
V gene: TRBV19
CDR3 protein: ATSPGQVESPLH

J gene: TRBJ2-3
V gene: TRBV6-1
CDR3 protein: ASSLGRARDTQY

J gene: TRBJ1-1
V gene: TRBV5-5
CDR3 protein: ASSFGAGATEAF

J gene: TRBJ1-3
V gene: TRBV4-1
CDR3 protein: ASSQVTVAGNTIY

J gene: TRBJ2-3
V gene: TRBV5-4
CDR3 protein: ASSRDRSFTDTQY

J gene: TRBJ2-1
V gene: TRBV5-1
CDR3 protein: ASSLGGGPGTYNEQF

J gene: TRBJ2-1
V gene: TRBV10-3
CDR3 protein: AIGPRGQYNEQF

J gene: TRBJ1-1
V gene: TRBV6-1
CDR3 protein: ASSRQGTEAF

J gene: TRBJ1-6
V gene: TRBV15
CDR3 protein: ATSRDIGDNSPLH

J gene: TRBJ2-7
V gene: TRBV28
CDR3 protein: ASGSGHEQY

J gene: TRBJ1-5
V gene: TRBV28
CDR3 protein: ASSLSGRLQPQH

J gene: TRBJ1-1
V gene: TRBV5-1
CDR3 protein: ASSWGTGGSEAF

J gene: TRBJ1-6
V gene: TRBV7-9
CDR3 protein: ASSLGGDSPLH

J gene: TRBJ1-2
V gene: TRBV4-1
CDR3 protein: ASTQVGHT

J gene: TRBJ2-1
V gene: TRBV27
CDR3 protein: ASGLAGQNEQF

J gene: TRBJ1-4
V gene: TRBV6-1
CDR3 protein: ASSELGEKLF

J gene: TRBJ2-7
V gene: TRBV5-6
CDR3 protein: ASSPGRFSYEQY

J gene: TRBJ2-2
V gene: TRBV7-7
CDR3 protein: ASSSKSGPGTGELF

J gene: TRBJ1-1
V gene: TRBV9
CDR3 protein: ASSVVLNTEAF

J gene: TRBJ1-1
V gene: TRBV28
CDR3 protein: ASRLPQGGGTEAF

J gene: TRBJ1-1
V gene: TRBV7-2
CDR3 protein: ASSFLGESTEAF